The subject of this entry is one TCR beta chain. The antigen it binds to is not known. Per-base qualities were not stored, and no clone one base away is much larger. Each collaborating institution followed its own protocols to collect whole blood in K2EDTA tubes. Collaborator samples were shipped for TCRbeta analysis as frozen whole blood, isolated PBMCs, or DNA extracted from either sample type. The data originate from a study of blood T cell repertoires in COVID-19 (dated by TCRdb to about 2020). General notes on the study: Samples from collaborators originated in the United States, Italy and Spain and spanned both the acute and convalescent phases of COVID-19. The prospective study material was composed of cDNA or gDNA derived from T cells, B-cell-depleted T cells, or PBMCs. Subjects who had been exposed to COVID-19, were actively infected with it, or had recovered from it provided the deeply sampled blood TCRbeta repertoires that made up the dataset. The repertoires were released in a freely available public database meant as a resource for research on the immune response to SARS-CoV-2. Samples came from the ongoing ImmuneRACE study (first 160 participants) plus 1,254 subjects from 6 global collaborators. Nearly every sample came with metadata listing a de-identified subject ID, COVID-19 status, age in years and sex. Where available, HLA class I and class II types were taken from metadata supplied by the sample provider and were not determined by assay-based typing.

Broad study findings and their caveats: Clinical and demographic metadata were provided uncurated, with the amount varying by source and participant.

From cysteine to phenylalanine, the CDR3 is 18 amino acids long. Only the CDR3 portion is preserved as DNA: 54 bases, with reading frame beginning at the first base. The V end gives up 5 bases and the J end 2 bases, leaving 9 bases in the junction not matched to a gene. CDR1 and CDR2 are drawn from the germline V gene: SGHTS, YDEGEE. TCRbeta CDR3 regions were amplified from genomic DNA using the immunoSEQ Assay, a bias-controlled multiplex PCR. For the original study's pipeline: Within the assay, amplification of reference gene primers was used to estimate how many nucleated cells each sample contained. Sequence reads were collapsed and filtered to measure the absolute abundance of every unique TCRbeta CDR3 rearrangement. For each sample, productive Simpson clonality was calculated as the square root of Simpson's diversity index over productive rearrangements. TCRdb carries this immuneACCESS record with in-frame sequences only. Its versions omit some clonotypes, under half of them owing to an unresolved V gene in the studies checked, with the rest unexplained. V and J calls and clone size are copied from that table; D and trimming were computed from the DNA. This sample gives roughly 30,000 clones in total; 70% to 85% of them show up just once. About 14% of the sample goes to the ten largest clones.

Sample: peripheral blood. The origin of this receptor is a human donor in a cohort sampled during active COVID-19. The chain is made from TRBV5-8 and TRBJ2-1; the central 14 bases match TRBD2. The CDR3 protein sequence reads: CASRWHGLAGGTYNEQFF. The DNA is TGTGCCAGCAGGTGGCACGGACTAGCGGGGGGAACCTACAATGAGCAGTTCTTC.